The sequence of this T cell receptor (beta chain) was determined in a study of T cell responses to AZD1222 COVID-19 vaccine. About the research overall: Some second doses came at about 4 weeks and others at about 12 weeks; these were pooled.

Libraries were prepared by immunoSEQ multiplex PCR; TCRdb keeps only in-frame clonotypes and omits some of them. The profile shows 75,000 to 100,000 clones, approximately 87% of them singletons. V dropped 3 bases and J dropped 1 base, with 10 bases sitting between them. Germline CDR1 and CDR2: SQVTM and ANQGSEA. CDR3 size: 13 residues. This TCR was recovered from an adult in good health. This specimen consisted of peripheral blood, obtained on day 0 of AZD1222 vaccination. This sequence joins TRBV29-1 and TRBJ2-7, with TRBD1 as a possible D gene (5 bases). The CDR3 here is CSVDSQGSYEQYF. Written as DNA, the CDR3 is TGCAGCGTTGATTCGCAGGGTTCCTACGAGCAGTACTTC.